A selection of T cell receptor beta chains follows, all from one sample in a study of T-cell reconstitution after alpha-beta-depleted transplantation in children. TCRdb re-called the PCR reads through MiXCR, storing one row per CDR3 protein. The repertoire holds 300,000 to 400,000 distinct CDR3 sequences, with 13% as singletons. The input for sequencing was PBMCs, taken from the stem cell graft. These TCRs come from a human donor who donated a stem cell graft to a child with Fanconi anemia. The CDR3 runs from the conserved cysteine through the conserved F or W. Each record gives: V gene, J gene, D gene, clone size, CDR3 protein, CDR3 DNA. The D gene is left open where the match is weak. The listing skips clone size in some rows; elsewhere it reads once, few, many or a size class.

TRBV5-5	TRBJ1-6	NA	NA	CASSSQHYNSPLHF	TGTGCCAGCAGCTCCCAGCACTATAATTCACCCCTCCACTTT
TRBV6-2/TRBV6-3	TRBJ1-5	NA	NA	CASSYSGGQVDQPQHF	TGTGCCAGCAGTTACTCCGGTGGGCAGGTCGATCAGCCCCAGCATTTT
TRBV5-1	TRBJ2-5	NA	many	CASSLGTAQETQYF	TGCGCCAGCAGCTTGGGTACAGCGCAAGAGACCCAGTACTTC
TRBV4-2	TRBJ1-3	NA	NA	CASSQAQWSTIYF	TGTGCCAGCAGCCAGGCCCAGTGGAGCACCATATATTTT
TRBV5-1	TRBJ1-1	TRBD1	few	CASSREGDRAASAFF	TGCGCCAGCAGCCGAGAGGGGGACAGGGCGGCTTCAGCTTTCTTT
TRBV20-1	TRBJ2-6	NA	many	CSARVYAGANVLTF	TGCAGTGCTAGAGTCTACGCTGGGGCCAACGTCCTGACTTTC
TRBV5-1	TRBJ1-1	NA	few	CASSLAGREAFF	TGCGCCAGCAGCTTAGCAGGGCGTGAAGCTTTCTTT
TRBV7-2	TRBJ2-3	NA	few	CASSLRGRFTDTQYF	TGTGCCAGCAGCTTAAGGGGCAGATTCACAGATACGCAGTATTTT
TRBV19	TRBJ1-5	NA	NA	CASSNYRGNQPQHF	TGTGCCAGTAGTAACTACAGGGGCAATCAGCCCCAGCATTTT
TRBV9	TRBJ2-1	TRBD1	many	CASSTGQEQFF	TGTGCCAGCAGCACGGGACAGGAGCAGTTCTTC
TRBV12-3/TRBV12-4	TRBJ1-5	NA	few	CASSLSLGGNQPQHF	TGTGCCAGCAGTTTATCCCTAGGGGGCAATCAGCCCCAGCATTTT
TRBV28	TRBJ1-6	NA	many	CASSFGGGAGSPLHF	TGTGCCAGCAGTTTTGGAGGGGGGGCTGGGTCACCCCTCCACTTT
TRBV12-3/TRBV12-4	TRBJ1-5	NA	many	CASSLWGHHNQPQHF	TGTGCCAGCAGTTTGTGGGGACACCACAATCAGCCCCAGCATTTT
TRBV5-1	TRBJ1-1	NA	many	CASYQGLGTEAFF	TGCGCCAGTTACCAGGGATTAGGCACTGAAGCTTTCTTT
TRBV6-5	TRBJ2-1	TRBD1	few	CASSSTRDRGRNEQFF	TGTGCCAGCAGTTCTACCCGGGACAGGGGGCGCAATGAGCAGTTCTTC
TRBV12-3/TRBV12-4	TRBJ2-7	TRBD1	NA	CASTPGQEVHEQYF	TGTGCCAGCACCCCGGGACAGGAAGTGCACGAGCAGTACTTC
TRBV4-3	TRBJ2-3	TRBD1	many	CASSQEPTGVDTQYF	TGCGCCAGCAGCCAAGAGCCCACAGGGGTAGATACGCAGTATTTT
TRBV28	TRBJ1-1	TRBD1	NA	CASSSRPGTVNTEAFF	TGTGCCAGCAGTTCCCGCCCTGGGACAGTGAACACTGAAGCTTTCTTT
TRBV18	TRBJ1-2	NA	few	CASSPSKGRDGYTF	TGTGCCAGCTCACCAAGCAAAGGGCGGGACGGCTACACCTTC
TRBV5-1	TRBJ2-7	NA	few	CASSTRWGPRRQYF	TGCGCCAGCAGCACCCGGTGGGGGCCTAGGAGGCAGTACTTC
TRBV2	TRBJ2-1	NA	many	CASSANPRRNEQFF	TGTGCCAGCAGCGCCAACCCTCGACGAAATGAGCAGTTCTTC
TRBV12-3/TRBV12-4	TRBJ2-1	TRBD2	few	CASSALAISYNEQFF	TGTGCCAGCAGCGCACTAGCGATTTCCTACAATGAGCAGTTCTTC
TRBV29-1	TRBJ2-5	TRBD2	few	CSVIRTSGPQETQYF	TGCAGCGTGATACGGACTAGCGGGCCTCAAGAGACCCAGTACTTC
TRBV12-3/TRBV12-4	TRBJ1-1	NA	NA	CASSLSQGAAEAFF	TGTGCCAGCAGTTTGTCACAGGGTGCCGCTGAAGCTTTCTTT
TRBV5-1	TRBJ2-5	NA	NA	CASRRGVRETQYF	TGCGCCAGCAGAAGGGGCGTAAGGGAGACCCAGTACTTC
TRBV11-2	TRBJ2-5	TRBD1	NA	CASSLVRGWGQGYQETQYF	TGTGCCAGCAGCTTAGTCAGAGGTTGGGGACAGGGATACCAAGAGACCCAGTACTTC
TRBV12-3/TRBV12-4	TRBJ1-1	NA	few	CASSLAGDNTEAFF	TGTGCCAGCAGTTTGGCAGGGGATAACACTGAAGCTTTCTTT
TRBV20-1	TRBJ1-3	TRBD1	many	CSARDMDRAYTIYF	TGCAGTGCTAGAGACATGGACAGGGCCTACACCATATATTTT
TRBV5-6	TRBJ1-1	NA	few	CASGDLGRNTEAFF	TGTGCCAGCGGCGACCTGGGGAGGAACACTGAAGCTTTCTTT
TRBV12-3/TRBV12-4	TRBJ1-2	TRBD1	many	CASSPSGTGGGYTF	TGTGCCAGCAGTCCCTCCGGGACAGGGGGAGGCTACACCTTC
TRBV12-3/TRBV12-4	TRBJ2-2	NA	few	CASSYEGGELFF	TGTGCCAGCAGTTATGAGGGCGGGGAGCTGTTTTTT
TRBV5-1	TRBJ1-2	TRBD1	NA	CASSLEGGGSYGYTF	TGCGCCAGCAGCTTGGAAGGAGGGGGCAGCTATGGCTACACCTTC
TRBV7-2	TRBJ1-4	TRBD1	many	CASSLDRGNEKLFF	TGTGCCAGCAGCCTGGACAGGGGAAATGAAAAACTGTTTTTT
TRBV5-4	TRBJ2-3	NA	NA	CASSLDPDFTDTQYF	TGTGCCAGCAGCTTGGACCCGGATTTTACAGATACGCAGTATTTT
TRBV7-2	TRBJ2-2	NA	many	CASSSQSGELFF	TGTGCCAGCAGTTCGCAGAGCGGGGAGCTGTTTTTT
TRBV4-3	TRBJ1-5	NA	many	CASSQDFRNNQPQHF	TGCGCCAGCAGCCAAGATTTTCGCAACAATCAGCCCCAGCATTTT
TRBV29-1	TRBJ2-7	NA	many	CSVVPVVGEQYF	TGCAGCGTTGTCCCAGTCGTGGGCGAGCAGTACTTC
TRBV12-3/TRBV12-4	TRBJ1-3	NA	once	CASSPLLGGNTIYF	TGTGCCAGCAGTCCCCTTTTGGGGGGAAACACCATATATTTT
TRBV2	TRBJ1-5	NA	many	CASSAWGGNQPQHF	TGTGCCAGCAGTGCTTGGGGAGGGAATCAGCCCCAGCATTTT
TRBV7-9	TRBJ1-1	NA	few	CASSLRGNAEAFF	TGTGCCAGCAGCTTAAGGGGCAACGCTGAAGCTTTCTTT
TRBV20-1	TRBJ1-1	NA	NA	CSASWSLNSEAFF	TGCAGTGCTAGCTGGAGCCTGAACTCTGAAGCTTTCTTT
TRBV7-9	TRBJ1-4	NA	NA	CASSSGGFEEKLFF	TGTGCCAGCAGCTCGGGGGGATTCGAGGAAAAACTGTTTTTT
TRBV9	TRBJ2-1	NA	NA	CASSVDGNYYNEQFF	TGTGCCAGCAGCGTAGACGGGAACTACTACAATGAGCAGTTCTTC
TRBV20-1	TRBJ1-2	NA	many	CSVARRANYGYTF	TGCAGTGTCGCCCGCAGGGCTAACTATGGCTACACCTTC
TRBV2	TRBJ2-2	TRBD1	NA	CASSSTGGRSNTGELFF	TGTGCCAGCAGTTCTACAGGGGGACGATCGAACACCGGGGAGCTGTTTTTT
TRBV7-9	TRBJ2-1	NA	few	CASSHTANEQFF	TGTGCCAGCAGCCACACCGCAAATGAGCAGTTCTTC
TRBV2	TRBJ2-1	NA	many	CASTPGEYNEQFF	TGTGCCAGCACCCCCGGGGAGTACAATGAGCAGTTCTTC
TRBV29-1	TRBJ2-2	NA	many	CSVQVGTGELFF	TGCAGCGTCCAGGTGGGCACCGGGGAGCTGTTTTTT
TRBV24-1	TRBJ2-1	TRBD2	NA	CATSVSGRSGSSYNEQFF	TGTGCCACCAGTGTTTCCGGACGGAGCGGGAGCTCCTACAATGAGCAGTTCTTC
TRBV5-5	TRBJ1-2	TRBD1	many	CASSLVSIDRAGYTF	TGTGCCAGCAGCTTGGTTTCGATCGACAGGGCTGGCTACACCTTC
TRBV5-1	TRBJ2-2	NA	many	CASSSQSTGELFF	TGCGCCAGCAGCTCGCAGAGCACCGGGGAGCTGTTTTTT
TRBV20-1	TRBJ1-3	NA	few	CSATRGGAGNTIYF	TGCAGTGCCACCCGAGGAGGGGCTGGAAACACCATATATTTT
TRBV15	TRBJ1-2	TRBD1	NA	CATSSPGTGRNYGYTF	TGTGCCACCAGCAGTCCCGGGACAGGGAGGAACTATGGCTACACCTTC
TRBV3-1	TRBJ1-1	TRBD1	few	CASSQDSNRGWVTEAFF	TGTGCCAGCAGCCAAGATTCTAACAGGGGCTGGGTCACTGAAGCTTTCTTT
TRBV2	TRBJ2-5	NA	few	CASSAGPRALKETQYF	TGTGCCAGCAGTGCGGGACCTAGAGCCTTGAAGGAGACCCAGTACTTC
TRBV21-1	TRBJ2-1	NA	NA	CASSPGQGNNEQFF	TGTGCCAGCAGTCCGGGACAGGGTAATAATGAGCAGTTCTTC
TRBV12-3/TRBV12-4	TRBJ2-3	NA	many	CASSLQQLTDTQYF	TGTGCCAGCAGTTTGCAACAGCTCACAGATACGCAGTATTTT
TRBV4-3	TRBJ2-3	TRBD2	few	CASSQESGGATDTQYF	TGCGCCAGCAGCCAAGAAAGCGGGGGGGCCACAGATACGCAGTATTTT
TRBV5-5	TRBJ2-3	TRBD1	NA	CASSPAGQGTDTQYF	TGTGCCAGCAGCCCGGCGGGACAGGGAACAGATACGCAGTATTTT